The 9 T cell receptor beta chains below come from one sample, sequenced in a study of blood T cell repertoires in COVID-19. Produced via immunoSEQ multiplex PCR; TCRdb's table is partial and in-frame only. Of about 91,000 clones listed, 85% to 90% are singletons. The sequencing input was peripheral blood. The receptors shown here come from an elderly woman with active COVID-19.

The chain joins TRBV6-5 to TRBJ2-7; 12 bases match TRBD1. This CDR3 has 15 residues. With 5 bases clipped from V and 4 bases from J, the junction kept 6 bases outside the gene matches. The V gene's germline CDR1 is MNHEY and CDR2 SVGAGI. In DNA form, the CDR3 reads TGTGCCAGCAGTAGCCCGGGACAGGGGGCATACGAGCAGTACTTC. It specifies CASSSPGQGAYEQYF.

This rearrangement joins TRBV18 to TRBJ1-6; TRBD1 matches 8 bases. V shed 4 bases and J 6 bases; nucleotides not matched to a gene: 8. The CDR3 contains 16 residues. Germline V gene data show CDR1 as KGHSH and CDR2 as LQKENI. The CDR3 here is CASSQSTGESNSPLHF. CDR3 bases: TGTGCCAGCTCACAGTCGACAGGGGAGTCTAATTCACCCCTCCACTTT.

J is TRBJ2-1 and V is TRBV14; D remains unclear. Per the germline V gene, CDR1 is SGHDN and CDR2 is FVKESK. Trimming stripped 1 base from V and 2 bases from J, with 12 bases between. The CDR3 is 16 amino acids. The CDR3 DNA sequence: TGTGCCAGCAGCCAAGGATTGAGTCGGGCCTACAATGAGCAGTTCTTC. It is translated as CASSQGLSRAYNEQFF.

This sequence joins TRBV5-3 and TRBJ2-1; no reliable D call. TRBV5-3 is an ORF; its function is uncertain. V lost 7 bases to trimming and J lost 15 bases, with 11 bases between them. There are 9 residues in the CDR3. This CDR3 reads CARVGVPFF. The CDR3 nucleotides are TGTGCCAGAGTGGGCGTCCCGTTCTTC.

CDR3: CASSVGSGTNYGYTF. The CDR3 coding sequence is TGTGCCAGCAGCGTAGGATCAGGGACTAACTATGGCTACACCTTC. The chain carries TRBV9 and TRBJ1-2; possibly TRBD1 for D (5 bases). Germline V gene sequence: CDR1 SGDLS, CDR2 YYNGEE. The CDR3 sequence is 15 residues long. Trimming cost V 0 bases and J 0 bases, with 9 bases left between them. Based on the CDR3 plus reference TRBV9 and TRBJ1-2, the full variable domain is DSGVTQTPKHLITATGQRVTLRCSPRSGDLSVYWYQQSLDQGLQFLIQYYNGEERAKGNILERFSAQQFPDLHSELNLSSLELGDSALYFCASSVGSGTNYGYTFGSGTRLTVV.

V gene TRBV6-5 combines with J gene TRBJ2-2; 9 nucleotides line up with TRBD1. The CDR3 sequence is 15 residues long. V gave up 5 bases and J gave up 4 bases; unmatched junction bases: 5. The germline CDR1 and CDR2 sequences are MNHEY and SVGAGI. The CDR3 DNA reads TGTGCCAGCAGTCAGCCGGGACAGGGCACCGGGGAGCTGTTTTTT. Protein product: CASSQPGQGTGELFF.

The CDR3 region is CASSSSRASADTQYF. The CDR3 DNA follows: TGTGCCAGCAGCTCCTCACGGGCTAGCGCAGATACGCAGTATTTT. V usage is TRBV6-5 and J usage is TRBJ2-3; D may be TRBD2 (6 bases). Deletions cut 6 bases from V and 4 bases from J, with 17 bases between. Germline CDR1 MNHEY, CDR2 SVGAGI. The CDR3 has 15 residues.

V is TRBV6-2 or TRBV6-3 and J is TRBJ2-4, with 9 bases matching TRBD2. J was trimmed by 11 bases and V by 1 base; bases with no gene match: 15. CDR1 and CDR2 from the germline V gene are MNHEY and SVGEGT. The CDR3 length is 17 residues. CDR3 amino acids: CASSYYGRTSDIGVQYF. The CDR3 DNA reads TGTGCCAGCAGTTACTACGGGAGGACTAGCGACATTGGTGTTCAGTACTTC.

V is TRBV7-9 and J is TRBJ2-5, with a tentative D call TRBD1 (5 bases). The length of the CDR3 is 14 residues. V was clipped by 5 bases and J by 3 bases, with 13 bases between them. Germline V gene sequence: CDR1 SEHNR, CDR2 FQNEAQ (reference sequence). In DNA, the CDR3 is TGTGCCAGCAGCCAGGACACGAGGAAAGAGACCCAGTACTTC. This codes for CASSQDTRKETQYF.